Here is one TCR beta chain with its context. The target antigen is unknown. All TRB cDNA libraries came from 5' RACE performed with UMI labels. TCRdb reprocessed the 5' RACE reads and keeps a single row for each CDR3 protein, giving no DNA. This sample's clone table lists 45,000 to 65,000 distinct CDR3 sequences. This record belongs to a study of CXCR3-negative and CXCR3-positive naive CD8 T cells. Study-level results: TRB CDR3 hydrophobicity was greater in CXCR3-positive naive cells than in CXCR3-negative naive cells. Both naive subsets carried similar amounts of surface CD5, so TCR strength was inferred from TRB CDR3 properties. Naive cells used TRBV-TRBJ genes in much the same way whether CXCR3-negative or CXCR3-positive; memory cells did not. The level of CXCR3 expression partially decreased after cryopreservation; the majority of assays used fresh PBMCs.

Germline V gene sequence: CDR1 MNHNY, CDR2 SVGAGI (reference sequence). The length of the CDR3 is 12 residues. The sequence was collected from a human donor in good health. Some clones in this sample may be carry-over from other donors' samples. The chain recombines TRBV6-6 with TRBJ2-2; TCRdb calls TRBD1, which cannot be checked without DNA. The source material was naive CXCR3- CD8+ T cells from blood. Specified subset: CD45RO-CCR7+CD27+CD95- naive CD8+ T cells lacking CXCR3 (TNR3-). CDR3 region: CASSYGGAELFF.